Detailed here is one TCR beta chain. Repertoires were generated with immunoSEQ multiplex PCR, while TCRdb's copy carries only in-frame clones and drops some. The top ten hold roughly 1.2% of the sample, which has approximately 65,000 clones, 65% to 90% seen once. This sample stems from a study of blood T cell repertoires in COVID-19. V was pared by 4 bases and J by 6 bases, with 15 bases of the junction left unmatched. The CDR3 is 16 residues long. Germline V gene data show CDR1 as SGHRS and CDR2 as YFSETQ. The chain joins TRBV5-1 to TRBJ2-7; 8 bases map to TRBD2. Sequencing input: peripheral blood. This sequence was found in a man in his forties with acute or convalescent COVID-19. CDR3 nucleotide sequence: TGCGCCAGCAGCCCCTCCGGGACTAGGGCGAGCGGCGAGCAGTACTTC. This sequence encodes CASSPSGTRASGEQYF.